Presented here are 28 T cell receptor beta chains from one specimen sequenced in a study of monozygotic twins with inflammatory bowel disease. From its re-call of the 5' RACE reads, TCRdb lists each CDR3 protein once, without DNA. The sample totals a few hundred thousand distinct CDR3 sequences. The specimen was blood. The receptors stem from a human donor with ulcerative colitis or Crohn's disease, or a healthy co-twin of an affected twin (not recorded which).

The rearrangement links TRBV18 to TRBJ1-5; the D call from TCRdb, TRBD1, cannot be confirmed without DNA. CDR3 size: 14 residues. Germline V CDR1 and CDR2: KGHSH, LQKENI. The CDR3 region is CASSRWGGNQPQHF.

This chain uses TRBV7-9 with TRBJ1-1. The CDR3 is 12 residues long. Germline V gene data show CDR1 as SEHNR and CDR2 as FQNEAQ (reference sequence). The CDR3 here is CASSLRTGGAFF.

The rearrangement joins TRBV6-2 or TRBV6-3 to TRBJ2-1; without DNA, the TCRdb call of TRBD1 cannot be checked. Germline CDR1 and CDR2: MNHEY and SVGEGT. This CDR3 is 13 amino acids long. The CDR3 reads CASSLGTTGGQFF.

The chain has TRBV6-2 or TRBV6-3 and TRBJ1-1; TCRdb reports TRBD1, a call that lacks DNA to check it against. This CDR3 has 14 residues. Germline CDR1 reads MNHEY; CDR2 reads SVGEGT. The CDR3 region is CASSSGGSGTEAFF.

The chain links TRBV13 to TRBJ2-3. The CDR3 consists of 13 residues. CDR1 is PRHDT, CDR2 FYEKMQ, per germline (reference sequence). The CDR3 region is CASSFPYTDTQYF.

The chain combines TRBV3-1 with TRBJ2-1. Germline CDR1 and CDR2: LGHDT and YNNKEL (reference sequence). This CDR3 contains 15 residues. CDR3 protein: CASSQDLGPYNEQFF.

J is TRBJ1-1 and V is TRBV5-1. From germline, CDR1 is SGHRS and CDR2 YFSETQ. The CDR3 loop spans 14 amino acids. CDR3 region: CASSFGGTATEAFF.

The CDR3 loop reads CASSMWDGAYEQYF. The rearrangement joins TRBV19 to TRBJ2-7; TCRdb gives TRBD1 as the D gene, but with no DNA this cannot be confirmed. CDR1 LNHDA and CDR2 SQIVND come from the germline V gene (reference sequence). This CDR3 spans 14 amino acids.

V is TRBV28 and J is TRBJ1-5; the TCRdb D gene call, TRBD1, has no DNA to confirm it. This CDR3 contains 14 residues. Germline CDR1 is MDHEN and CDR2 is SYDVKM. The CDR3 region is CASSFPVMPQPQHF.

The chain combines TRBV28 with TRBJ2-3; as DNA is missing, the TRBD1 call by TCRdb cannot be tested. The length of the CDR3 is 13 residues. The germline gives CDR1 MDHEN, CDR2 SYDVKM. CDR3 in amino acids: CASSAPSTDTQYF.

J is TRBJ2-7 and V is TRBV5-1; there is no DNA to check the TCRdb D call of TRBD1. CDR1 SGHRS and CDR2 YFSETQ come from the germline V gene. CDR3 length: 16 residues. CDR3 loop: CASSFPTEDPGYEQYF.

CDR3: CASSLLYSSSYNEQFF. The chain is built from TRBV5-1 and TRBJ2-1. Germline CDR1 is SGHRS and CDR2 is YFSETQ. The CDR3 loop spans 16 amino acids.

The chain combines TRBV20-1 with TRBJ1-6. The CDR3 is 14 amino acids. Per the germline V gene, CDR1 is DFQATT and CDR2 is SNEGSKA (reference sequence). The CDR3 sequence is CSARARSESSPLHF.

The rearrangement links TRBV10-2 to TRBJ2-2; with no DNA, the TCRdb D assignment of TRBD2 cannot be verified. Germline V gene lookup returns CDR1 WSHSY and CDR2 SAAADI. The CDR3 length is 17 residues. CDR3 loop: CASYSPLTGPHTGELFF.

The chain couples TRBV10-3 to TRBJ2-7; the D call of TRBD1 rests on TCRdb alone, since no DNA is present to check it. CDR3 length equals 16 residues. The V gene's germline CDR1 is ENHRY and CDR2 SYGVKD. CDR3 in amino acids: CAISDPRRGKDYEQYF.

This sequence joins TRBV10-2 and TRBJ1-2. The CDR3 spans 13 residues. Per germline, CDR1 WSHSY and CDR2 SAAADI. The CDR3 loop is CASSEEGIDGYTF.

The CDR3 sequence: CASSSQRGEETQYF. The rearrangement uses TRBV27 and TRBJ2-5; lacking DNA, the TRBD2 call made by TCRdb goes unchecked. CDR3 size: 14 residues. Germline V gives CDR1 MNHEY, CDR2 SMNVEV (reference sequence).

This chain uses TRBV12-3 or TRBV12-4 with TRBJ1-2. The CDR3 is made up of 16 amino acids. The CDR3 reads CASSTNRGTLGYGYTF.

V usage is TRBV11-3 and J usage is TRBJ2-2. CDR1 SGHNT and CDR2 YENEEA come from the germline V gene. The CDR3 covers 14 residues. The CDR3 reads CASSFNQNTGELFF.

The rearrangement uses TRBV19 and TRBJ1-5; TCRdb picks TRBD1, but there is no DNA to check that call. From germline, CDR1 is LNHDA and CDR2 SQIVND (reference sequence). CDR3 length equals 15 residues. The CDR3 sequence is CASLPGTLSNQPQHF.

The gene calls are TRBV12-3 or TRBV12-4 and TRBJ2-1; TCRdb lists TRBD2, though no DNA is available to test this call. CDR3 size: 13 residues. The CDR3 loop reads CASRAGGLYEQFF.

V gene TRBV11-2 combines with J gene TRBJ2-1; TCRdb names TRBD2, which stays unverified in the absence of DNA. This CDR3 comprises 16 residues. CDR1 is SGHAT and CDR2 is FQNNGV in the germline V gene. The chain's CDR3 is CASSTVSGGAYNEQFF.

CDR3 residues: CASSLAQQAHRGAPSEAFF. The J gene is TRBJ1-1, the V gene TRBV5-1; TCRdb's D call, TRBD1, is unchecked because there is no DNA. The length of the CDR3 is 19 residues. Germline V gene sequence: CDR1 SGHRS, CDR2 YFSETQ.

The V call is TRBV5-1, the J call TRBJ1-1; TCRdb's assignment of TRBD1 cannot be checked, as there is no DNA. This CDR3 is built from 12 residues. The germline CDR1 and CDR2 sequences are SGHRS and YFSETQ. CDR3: CASSFDREETFF.

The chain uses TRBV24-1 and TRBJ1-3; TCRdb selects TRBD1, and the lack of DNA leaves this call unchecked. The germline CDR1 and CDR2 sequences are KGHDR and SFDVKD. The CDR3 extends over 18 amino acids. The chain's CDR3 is CATREGPGQGATGNTIYF.

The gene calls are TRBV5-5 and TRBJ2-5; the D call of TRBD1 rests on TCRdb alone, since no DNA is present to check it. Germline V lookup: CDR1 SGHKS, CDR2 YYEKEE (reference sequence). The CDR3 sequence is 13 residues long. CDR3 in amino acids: CASSSRGSETQYF.

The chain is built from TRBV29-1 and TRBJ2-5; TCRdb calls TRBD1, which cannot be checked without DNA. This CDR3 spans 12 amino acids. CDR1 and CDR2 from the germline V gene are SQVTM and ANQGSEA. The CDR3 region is CSVRDRRETQYF.

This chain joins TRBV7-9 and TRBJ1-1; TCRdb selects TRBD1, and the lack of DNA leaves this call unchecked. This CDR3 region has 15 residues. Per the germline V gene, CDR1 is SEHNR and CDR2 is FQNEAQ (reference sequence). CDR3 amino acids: CASSSVGPGDTEAFF.